The 24 T cell receptor beta chains listed next were all sequenced from one sample in a study of cytomegalovirus exposure and HLA in healthy donors. A multiplex PCR was run with 60 Vbeta primers and 13 Jbeta primers. This table comes from immunoSEQ multiplex PCR, and its TCRdb copy is limited to in-frame clones, with some not included. The sample yields 200,000 to 300,000 clones, over 75% seen once. The sample taken for sequencing was PBMCs. These receptors were taken from a boy aged 5-17 years in good health and CMV-seronegative.

This clone has only one observation. The CDR3 region is CSVESGQGYGYTF. The CDR3 nucleotides read TGCAGCGTTGAGTCTGGACAGGGGTATGGCTACACCTTC. The chain has TRBV29-1 and TRBJ1-2; 9 nucleotides match TRBD1. Per germline, CDR1 SQVTM and CDR2 ANQGSEA. V was clipped by 3 bases and J by 5 bases; unmatched bases: 4. This CDR3 has 13 amino acids.

This clone was recorded only once. This sequence joins TRBV27 and TRBJ2-7, with TRBD1 matching 11 bases. The V gene end was trimmed by 4 bases and the J gene end by 3 bases; junction bases not matched to a gene: 5. Germline V gene lookup returns CDR1 MNHEY and CDR2 SMNVEV (reference sequence). The CDR3 extends over 15 amino acids. The CDR3 DNA sequence: TGTGCCAGCAGTTCCGGGACAGGGGGTAACTACGAGCAGTACTTC. Protein sequence: CASSSGTGGNYEQYF.

The V gene is TRBV5-1, the J gene TRBJ2-3, with D possibly matching TRBD2 (6 bases). Looked up from germline, CDR1 is SGHRS and CDR2 is YFSETQ. This CDR3 comprises 15 residues. Trimming pared 5 bases from V and 5 bases from J, leaving 18 bases between. CDR3 DNA: TGCGCCAGCAGAAATAGCGGACTTATTGGAGATACGCAGTATTTT. Its translation is CASRNSGLIGDTQYF.

The V call is TRBV19, the J call TRBJ1-4, with 7 nucleotides matching TRBD1. The V and J ends lost 6 bases and 8 bases, in that order; junction bases with no gene match: 12. CDR1 and CDR2 from the germline V gene are LNHDA and SQIVND (reference sequence). The CDR3 totals 15 residues. The CDR3 DNA follows: TGTGCCAGTAGCCTAAGGACAGGCTCAAAGGAAAAACTGTTTTTT. This translates into CASSLRTGSKEKLFF.

This clone was picked up one time. The chain combines TRBV6-1 with TRBJ2-1; 13 bases are shared with TRBD2. Germline CDR1 is MNHNS and CDR2 is SASEGT. J lost 10 bases, V lost 4 bases, and 7 bases had no gene match. CDR3 length: 15 amino acids. The CDR3 DNA sequence: TGTGCCAGCAGTGCTACTAGCGGGAGGGTTGTAGAGCAGTTCTTC. It encodes CASSATSGRVVEQFF.

The chain is built from TRBV9 and TRBJ2-1, with 8 bases lining up with TRBD2. Germline assignment: CDR1 SGDLS and CDR2 YYNGEE. Trimming took 3 bases from V and 9 from J; bases not matched to a gene: 5. CDR3 length equals 13 residues. In nucleotides, the CDR3 is TGTGCCAGCAGCGCCAGACTAGCGTCTGAGCAGTTCTTC. It specifies CASSARLASEQFF.

This chain joins TRBV7-2 and TRBJ2-2, with 7 bases matching TRBD1. J lost 4 bases, V lost 7 bases, and 6 bases had no gene match. Germline lookup yields CDR1 SGHTA and CDR2 FQGNSA. The CDR3 length is 14 residues. The CDR3 coding sequence is TGTGCCAGCAAAAGGACAGGTATCACCGGGGAGCTGTTTTTT. Translating it yields CASKRTGITGELFF.

The rearrangement joins TRBV13 to TRBJ2-1; D ambiguous. The CDR3 has 12 amino acids. V was trimmed by 5 bases and J by 5 bases, leaving 7 bases between them. Looked up from germline, CDR1 is PRHDT and CDR2 is FYEKMQ (reference sequence). The CDR3, as DNA: TGTGCCAGCAGCAACTCTAACAATGAGCAGTTCTTC. Encoded protein: CASSNSNNEQFF.

This chain joins TRBV19 and TRBJ1-5; 9 nucleotides align to TRBD1. This CDR3 spans 20 amino acids. The ends lost 3 bases at V and 0 bases at J; junction bases unmatched: 15. Germline assignment: CDR1 LNHDA and CDR2 SQIVND (reference sequence). The CDR3, as DNA: TGTGCCAGTAGTATCAATCCCTTGGGACAGGGTCCCTATAGCAATCAGCCCCAGCATTTT. Translating gives CASSINPLGQGPYSNQPQHF.

CDR3 loop: CASSQVGKYAAPRDYEQYF. DNA for the CDR3: TGCGCCAGCAGCCAAGTCGGTAAGTATGCTGCACCAAGAGACTACGAGCAGTACTTC. This rearrangement joins TRBV4-1 to TRBJ2-7, with no clear D. Germline values: CDR1 MGHRA, CDR2 YSYEKL. The V end was cut by 1 base, the J end by 3 bases, with 25 bases between. This CDR3 spans 19 amino acids.

The V and J genes are TRBV5-4 and TRBJ1-2, with D possibly TRBD1 on 6 matching bases. Trimming took off 7 bases at V and 4 bases at J, with 17 bases between the two ends. The CDR3 totals 14 residues. Germline CDR1 and CDR2: SGHNT and YYREEE (reference sequence). CDR3 coding DNA: TGTGCCAGCTCCAGGACAGATCTCGGCTATGGCTACACCTTC. As protein: CASSRTDLGYGYTF.

As to this clone: Other DNA sequences of this sample code for an identical CDR3. The chain is built from TRBV29-1 and TRBJ1-5; 7 positions agree with TRBD1. The CDR3 is made up of 14 amino acids. Germline V gives CDR1 SQVTM, CDR2 ANQGSEA. V dropped 4 bases and J dropped 2; count of bases not matched to a gene: 5. CDR3 sequence (DNA): TGCAGCGTTGTTCTTGGGACAGGCAATCAGCCCCAGCATTTT. It is translated as CSVVLGTGNQPQHF.

The genes are TRBV27 and TRBJ2-2; 8 bases are shared with TRBD2. Losses at the gene ends were 6 bases for V and 3 bases for J; bases not matched to a gene: 6. The germline V gene has CDR1 MNHEY and CDR2 SMNVEV (reference sequence). The CDR3 loop spans 15 amino acids. The CDR3 sequence: CASSRAGVHTGELFF. The CDR3 DNA reads as TGTGCCAGCAGCCGAGCGGGAGTACACACCGGGGAGCTGTTTTTT.

The chain is built from TRBV7-8 and TRBJ1-1; tentatively, D is TRBD1 (5 bases). Germline V gene sequence: CDR1 SGHVS, CDR2 FQNEAQ. This CDR3 has 16 residues. The germline V and J ends were trimmed by 5 bases and 6 bases, with 22 bases remaining between them. The CDR3 DNA follows: TGTGCCAGCAGCACCCCTGGGGGGGTCGGGGCTTCTGAAGCTTTCTTT. Translation: CASSTPGGVGASEAFF.

The chain links TRBV11-2 to TRBJ2-3; 10 bases map to TRBD2. In germline, CDR1 is SGHAT, CDR2 FQNNGV. The CDR3 extends over 19 amino acids. V lost 3 bases to trimming and J lost 0 bases; unmatched junction nucleotides: 12. The CDR3 nucleotides are TGTGCCAGCAGCTTCGACCCAGTGGGACTAGCGAAAAGCACAGATACGCAGTATTTT. Amino acids: CASSFDPVGLAKSTDTQYF.

The chain recombines TRBV7-8 with TRBJ1-1, with a possible D match to TRBD1 (5 bases). CDR3 length: 13 residues. Germline V gene sequence: CDR1 SGHVS, CDR2 FQNEAQ. V was cut by 8 bases and J by 6 bases, with 16 bases left in between. CDR3 protein: CASSHQGAPEAFF. The DNA for the CDR3 is TGTGCCAGCTCTCATCAGGGTGCCCCTGAAGCTTTCTTT.

CDR3 sequence: CASSLGQFYEQYF. DNA for the CDR3: TGTGCCAGCAGCTTGGGACAGTTCTACGAGCAGTACTTC. This chain joins TRBV5-6 and TRBJ2-7; TRBD1 is a possible D gene (5 bases). The CDR3 has 13 residues. Germline CDR1 reads SGHDT; CDR2 reads YYEEEE. The V and J ends lost 0 bases and 3 bases respectively, with 7 bases between them.

The chain carries TRBV6-5 and TRBJ2-7, with D possibly matching TRBD2 (6 bases). The V end lost 7 bases, the J end lost 3 bases, and 13 bases lay between the germline ends. This CDR3 has 13 residues. CDR1 MNHEY and CDR2 SVGAGI come from the germline V gene. CDR3 nucleotides: TGTGCCAGCACGGGGGACGGCAACTACGAGCAGTACTTC. It yields the protein CASTGDGNYEQYF.

The genes are TRBV30 and TRBJ2-7; a possible D gene is TRBD1 (5 bases). V was cut by 2 bases and J by 3 bases, with 8 bases left in between. The germline CDR1 and CDR2 sequences are GTSNPN and SVGIG (reference sequence). CDR3 size: 12 residues. The CDR3 DNA reads as TGTGCCTGGAGTTTGACAGTCTACGAGCAGTACTTC. It is translated as CAWSLTVYEQYF.

This clone showed up just a few times. Within the sample, other DNA sequences also encode this same CDR3. The V gene is TRBV30, the J gene TRBJ1-2; possible D gene TRBD1, 6 bases. CDR3 length equals 12 residues. The germline gives CDR1 GTSNPN, CDR2 SVGIG (reference sequence). V shed 0 bases and J shed 4 bases, with 6 bases lying between them. CDR3 DNA: TGTGCCTGGAGTGTAGGGGGCTATGGCTACACCTTC. Its protein product is CAWSVGGYGYTF.

The rearrangement joins TRBV10-3 to TRBJ2-3; possible D gene TRBD2, 5 bases. Trimming took off 3 bases at V and 1 base at J, with 11 bases between the two ends. The CDR3 is 15 amino acids. Germline-derived CDR1 and CDR2 are ENHRY and SYGVKD. The CDR3 is CAISDVRAGTDTQYF. The DNA for the CDR3 is TGTGCCATCAGTGACGTCCGAGCGGGCACAGATACGCAGTATTTT.

Written as DNA, the CDR3 is TGTGCCAGTATCATATCGGCGGTCGGCTCTGGAAACACCATATATTTT. It specifies CASIISAVGSGNTIYF. The chain employs TRBV19 and TRBJ1-3; no clear D. V was pared by 7 bases and J by 0 bases, with 16 bases between. Germline CDR1 and CDR2: LNHDA and SQIVND (reference sequence). There are 16 residues in the CDR3. The full variable domain, its missing parts supplied by reference TRBV19 and TRBJ1-3, is DGGITQSPKYLFRKEGQNVTLSCEQNLNHDAMYWYRQDPGQGLRLIYYSQIVNDFQKGDIAEGYSVSREKKESFPLTVTSAQKNPTAFYLCASIISAVGSGNTIYFGEGSWLTVV.

The chain links TRBV5-1 to TRBJ1-1; TRBD1 aligns across 9 bases. CDR3 length: 16 amino acids. V lost 2 bases, J lost 4 bases, and 9 bases stayed unmatched. The germline CDR1 and CDR2 sequences are SGHRS and YFSETQ. CDR3 DNA sequence: TGCGCCAGCAGCTTACGTCTAGGACAGGGGATCACTGAAGCTTTCTTT. It is translated as CASSLRLGQGITEAFF.

The rearrangement joins TRBV4-1 to TRBJ2-3; D gene uncertain. V shed 1 base and J shed 5 bases, with 13 bases lying between them. This CDR3 region has 15 residues. CDR1 and CDR2 from the germline V gene are MGHRA and YSYEKL. The CDR3 DNA reads as TGCGCCAGCAGCCAAGTTCCCACGAGTCGAGATACGCAGTATTTT. Translated: CASSQVPTSRDTQYF.